These 11 T cell receptor beta chains were all obtained from the same sample, sequenced in a study of T cell responses to AZD1222 COVID-19 vaccine. Assay: immunoSEQ multiplex PCR; the TCRdb copy retains only in-frame clones and omits some. The table lists tens of thousands of clones, approximately 91% of them singletons, with about a fifth in the top ten. The sample was peripheral blood, taken on day 0 of AZD1222 vaccination. The receptors stem from an adult in good health.

The V and J genes are TRBV11-3 and TRBJ1-5, with 9 bases lining up with TRBD1. Germline V lookup: CDR1 SGHNT, CDR2 YENEEA. The CDR3 has 18 amino acids. V lost 1 base and J lost 0; bases outside the gene matches: 7. The CDR3 reads CASSLVGTGPYSNQPQHF. The DNA for the CDR3 is TGTGCCAGCAGCTTAGTAGGGACAGGGCCTTATAGCAATCAGCCCCAGCATTTT. The whole variable domain, filled in from reference TRBV11-3 and TRBJ1-5, reads EAGVVQSPRYKIIEKKQPVAFWCNPISGHNTLYWYLQNLGQGPELLIRYENEEAVDDSQLPKDRFSAERLKGVDSTLKIQPAELGDSAVYLCASSLVGTGPYSNQPQHFGDGTRLSIL.

The chain joins TRBV19 to TRBJ2-6, with D unresolved. The length of the CDR3 is 17 residues. Trimming pared 5 bases from V and 0 bases from J, leaving 14 bases between. Germline CDR1 LNHDA, CDR2 SQIVND (reference sequence). CDR3 sequence: CASSPGKGTSGANVLTF. DNA for the CDR3: TGTGCCAGTAGTCCTGGAAAAGGAACCTCTGGGGCCAACGTCCTGACTTTC.

V is TRBV5-1 and J is TRBJ1-4; D ambiguous. Germline-derived CDR1 and CDR2 are SGHRS and YFSETQ. The CDR3 has 15 amino acids. V lost 3 bases and J 2 bases, leaving 11 bases between the germline ends. The CDR3 nucleotides are TGCGCCAGCAGCTCCACTGGCAGTACTAATGAAAAACTGTTTTTT. Its protein is CASSSTGSTNEKLFF.

V is TRBV18 and J is TRBJ2-7; 12 positions agree with TRBD1. With V trimmed by 8 bases and J by 5 bases, 7 bases remained unmatched. Germline V lookup: CDR1 KGHSH, CDR2 LQKENI. The CDR3 length is 14 residues. CDR3 sequence: CASSKGQGADEQYF. CDR3 DNA sequence: TGTGCCAGCAGCAAGGGACAGGGGGCAGACGAGCAGTACTTC.

This clone was seen just once. The chain employs TRBV3-1 (or the pseudogene TRBV3-2) and TRBJ2-7; D remains ambiguous. Trimming took off 2 bases at V and 2 bases at J, with 10 bases between the two ends. Per germline, CDR1 LGHDT and CDR2 YNNKEL (reference sequence). The CDR3 sequence is 14 residues long. CDR3 DNA sequence: TGTGCCAGCAGCCAACTGGTTGCAACCTACGAGCAGTACTTC. This encodes CASSQLVATYEQYF.

This clone showed up just once. The rearrangement joins TRBV18 to TRBJ2-7; 8 bases agree with TRBD2. The CDR3 loop spans 15 amino acids. Trimming removed 4 bases from V and 6 bases from J; junction bases left unmatched: 11. Per the germline V gene, CDR1 is KGHSH and CDR2 is LQKENI. The CDR3 reads CASSQTGLGRFEQYF. As DNA, the CDR3 is TGTGCCAGCTCACAGACGGGACTAGGGAGGTTCGAGCAGTACTTC.

The rearrangement joins TRBV16 to TRBJ1-2, with D maybe TRBD1 (5 bases). The CDR3 is 16 residues long. Germline assignment: CDR1 KGHSY and CDR2 FQNENV. Trimming took 4 bases from V and 0 from J, leaving 15 bases between them. CDR3 protein: CASSRDQTTANYGYTF. The CDR3 bases are TGTGCCAGCAGCCGAGACCAGACGACAGCTAACTATGGCTACACCTTC.

The CDR3, as DNA: TGTGCCAGCAGTAAGGACAGGGATAATTCACCCCTCCACTTT. Encoded protein: CASSKDRDNSPLHF. This sequence joins TRBV2 and TRBJ1-6, with TRBD1 matching over 8 bases. Germline CDR1 and CDR2: SNHLY and FYNNEI. CDR3 length: 14 amino acids. The J segment lost 5 bases and the V segment lost 5 bases, leaving 2 bases of the junction unmatched.

This chain connects TRBV7-2 to TRBJ1-2; D remains ambiguous. V lost 5 bases and J lost 3, with 16 bases in between. CDR1 is SGHTA and CDR2 is FQGNSA in the germline V gene. The CDR3 is made up of 15 amino acids. CDR3 sequence reads: CASSTRLQVDYGYTF. DNA for the CDR3: TGTGCCAGCAGCACCCGACTTCAAGTTGACTATGGCTACACCTTC.

The V gene is TRBV7-9, the J gene TRBJ1-2; no clear D gene. CDR3 length: 15 amino acids. CDR1 is SEHNR, CDR2 FQNEAQ, per germline (reference sequence). Trimming removed 5 bases from V and 4 bases from J, with 17 bases in between. The CDR3 nucleotides are TGTGCCAGCAGCCCAGAGACCCACCAAGGCTATGGCTACACCTTC. Translation: CASSPETHQGYGYTF.

CDR3 nucleotide sequence: TGTGCCACCAGCAGAGATTTGACGGGGGAGAGCAATCAGCCCCAGCATTTT. This sequence encodes CATSRDLTGESNQPQHF. The gene calls are TRBV15 and TRBJ1-5; tentative D call: TRBD1 (5 bases). Germline V gives CDR1 LNHNV, CDR2 YYDKDF (reference sequence). V was pared by 0 bases and J by 1 base, with 13 bases between. This CDR3 has 17 amino acids.